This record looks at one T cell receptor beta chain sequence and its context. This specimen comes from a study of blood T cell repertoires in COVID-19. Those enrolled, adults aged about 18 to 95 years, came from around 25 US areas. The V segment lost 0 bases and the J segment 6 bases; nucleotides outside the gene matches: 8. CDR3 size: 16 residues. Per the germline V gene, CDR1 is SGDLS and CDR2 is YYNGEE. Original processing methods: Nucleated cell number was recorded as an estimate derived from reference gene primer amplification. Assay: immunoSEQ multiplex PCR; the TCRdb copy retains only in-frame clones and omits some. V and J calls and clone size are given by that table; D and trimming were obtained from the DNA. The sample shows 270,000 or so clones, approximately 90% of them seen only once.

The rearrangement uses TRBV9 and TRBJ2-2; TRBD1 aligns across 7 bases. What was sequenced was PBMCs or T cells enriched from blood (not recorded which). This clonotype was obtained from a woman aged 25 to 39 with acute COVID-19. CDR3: CASSVGLTGSPGELFF. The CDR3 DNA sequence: TGTGCCAGCAGCGTAGGACTGACAGGGAGCCCCGGGGAGCTGTTTTTT.